Given below is one T cell receptor (beta chain) in context. Its binding antigen is unknown. There are no base qualities to consult, and no much larger clone falls within one base. TCRbeta CDR3 regions were amplified from genomic DNA by means of the immunoSEQ Assay, a bias-controlled multiplex PCR. On the authors' methods: Within the assay, amplification of reference gene primers was used to estimate how many nucleated cells each sample contained. To quantify the absolute abundance of each unique TCRbeta CDR3 rearrangement, sequence reads were collapsed and filtered. For each sample, productive Simpson clonality was calculated as the square root of Simpson's diversity index over productive rearrangements. Imported from immuneACCESS, the table was reduced by TCRdb to in-frame sequences with V and J called. These copies leave out some clones; in studies compared against another copy, an unresolved V gene accounts for under half, and the cause of the remainder is not known. V and J calls and clone size follow that table, whereas D and trimming were derived from the DNA. The sample includes some 280,000 clones, with around four fifths observed a single time. The top ten clones comprise approximately 3.8% of the sample.

This sample stems from a study of blood T cell repertoires in COVID-19 (dated by TCRdb to the early 2020s). For the wider study: Samples covering the acute and convalescent phases of COVID-19 were provided by collaborators in the United States, Italy and Spain. Samples came from the ongoing ImmuneRACE study (first 160 participants) plus 1,254 subjects from 6 global collaborators. The material from the prospective study consisted of cDNA or gDNA derived from T cells, B-cell-depleted T cells, or PBMCs. A freely available public database, intended as a resource for researchers studying the immune response to SARS-CoV-2, is where the repertoires were released. The sample metadata nearly always contained a de-identified subject ID, COVID-19 status, age in years and sex. Deeply sampled blood TCRbeta repertoires from subjects exposed to, actively infected with, or recovered from COVID-19 were included in the dataset. Where available, HLA class I and class II types were obtained from metadata supplied by the sample provider rather than from assay-based typing. Broad study findings and their caveats: The amount of clinical and demographic metadata varied by source and participant and was provided uncurated.

Reading the germline V gene gives CDR1 MDHEN and CDR2 SYDVKM. From the cysteine through the phenylalanine, the CDR3 covers 17 amino acids. Of the read, only the CDR3 DNA is kept; its 51 bases are in frame from base 1. V is reduced by 7 bases and J by 4 bases, leaving a spacing of 25 bases between them. The collaborating institutions used their own protocols to collect whole blood in K2EDTA tubes. Collaborator samples were shipped for TCRbeta analysis as frozen whole blood, isolated PBMCs, or DNA extracted from either sample type. The specimen was peripheral blood. The rearrangement joined TRBV28 to TRBJ1-2; TRBD1 could be the D gene, as 6 bases match. This receptor was taken from a woman aged 45 to 65 with active or convalescent COVID-19. Here the CDR3 is given as CASTETTAQGLIYGYTF. The nucleotide sequence is given as TGTGCCAGCACCGAAACTACGGCACAGGGCTTAATCTATGGCTACACCTTC.